Below, one TCR beta chain is given with its context. Its antigen is unknown. Data came from immunoSEQ multiplex PCR; TCRdb stores just in-frame clones and leaves some out. The data hold about 330,000 clones, with roughly nine tenths observed a single time. These data belong to a study of Ad26.COV2.S vaccination and SARS-CoV-2 variants. As to treatment: 19 received Ad26.COV2.S at low or high dose, single or two shots; 5 received placebo; per-sample allocation not given. Each sample was drawn 63 days after the first injection (of vaccine or placebo). Study conclusions and caveats: Responses of spike-specific T cells (both CD8+ and CD4+) reportedly showed substantial breadth after vaccination.

Trimming left V 3 bases short and J 0 bases short, with 8 bases between. Looked up from germline, CDR1 is SQVTM and CDR2 is ANQGSEA. The CDR3 contains 14 residues. Source: peripheral blood, taken in a trial of Ad26.COV2.S vaccine versus placebo. The clonotype was recovered from a person between 18 and 65 years old who received the Ad26.COV2.S COVID-19 vaccine or a placebo. This rearrangement joins TRBV29-1 to TRBJ2-2; a possible D gene is TRBD2 (6 bases). CDR3 region: CSVEPGANTGELFF. The CDR3 bases are TGCAGCGTTGAGCCGGGGGCGAACACCGGGGAGCTGTTTTTT.